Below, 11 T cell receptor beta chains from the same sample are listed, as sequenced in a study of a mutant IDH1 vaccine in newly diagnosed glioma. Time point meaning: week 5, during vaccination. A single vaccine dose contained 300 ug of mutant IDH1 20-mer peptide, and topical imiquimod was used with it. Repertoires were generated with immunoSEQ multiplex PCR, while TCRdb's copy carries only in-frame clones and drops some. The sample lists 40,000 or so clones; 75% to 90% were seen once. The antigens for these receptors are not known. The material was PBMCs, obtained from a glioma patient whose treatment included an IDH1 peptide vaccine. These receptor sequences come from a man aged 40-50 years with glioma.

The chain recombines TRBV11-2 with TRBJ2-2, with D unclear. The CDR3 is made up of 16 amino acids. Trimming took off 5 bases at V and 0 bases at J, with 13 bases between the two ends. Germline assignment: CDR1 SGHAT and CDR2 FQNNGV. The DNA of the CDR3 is TGTGCCAGCAGCCCACGGAGACCGACGAACACCGGGGAGCTGTTTTTT. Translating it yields CASSPRRPTNTGELFF.

The CDR3 protein is CASSPPEYYEQYF. The CDR3 nucleotides read TGTGCCAGCAGCCCCCCAGAGTACTACGAGCAGTACTTC. The V gene is TRBV7-8, the J gene TRBJ2-7; D unclear. This CDR3 is 13 amino acids long. Germline V gene sequence: CDR1 SGHVS, CDR2 FQNEAQ. V lost 5 bases and J 3 bases, leaving 11 bases between the germline ends.

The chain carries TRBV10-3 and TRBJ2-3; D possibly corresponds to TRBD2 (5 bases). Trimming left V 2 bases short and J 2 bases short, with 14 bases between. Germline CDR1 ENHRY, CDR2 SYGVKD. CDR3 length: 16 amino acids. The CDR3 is CAISEGGGSHTDTQYF. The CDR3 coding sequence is TGTGCCATCAGTGAGGGAGGCGGCAGCCACACAGATACGCAGTATTTT.

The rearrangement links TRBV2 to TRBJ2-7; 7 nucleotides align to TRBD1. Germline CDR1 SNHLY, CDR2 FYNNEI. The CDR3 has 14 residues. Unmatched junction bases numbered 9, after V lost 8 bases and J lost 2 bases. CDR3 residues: CASARQGRTYEQYF. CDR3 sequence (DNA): TGTGCCAGCGCAAGACAGGGTAGGACCTACGAGCAGTACTTC. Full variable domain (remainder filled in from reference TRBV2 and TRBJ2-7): EPEVTQTPSHQVTQMGQEVILRCVPISNHLYFYWYRQILGQKVEFLVSFYNNEISEKSEIFDDQFSVERPDGSNFTLKIRSTKLEDSAMYFCASARQGRTYEQYFGPGTRLTVT.

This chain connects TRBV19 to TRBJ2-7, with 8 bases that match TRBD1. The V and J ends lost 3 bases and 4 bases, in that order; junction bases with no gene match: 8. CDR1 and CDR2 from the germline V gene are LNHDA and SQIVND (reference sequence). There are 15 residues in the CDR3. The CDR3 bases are TGTGCCAGTAGTATTCAGGCAGGGGGCAGGTACGAGCAGTACTTC. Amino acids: CASSIQAGGRYEQYF.

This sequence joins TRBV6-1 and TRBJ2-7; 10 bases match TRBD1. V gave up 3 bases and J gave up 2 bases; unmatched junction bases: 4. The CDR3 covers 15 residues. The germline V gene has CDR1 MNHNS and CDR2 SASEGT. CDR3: CASSDSGTGAYEQYF. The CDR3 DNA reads TGTGCCAGCAGTGACTCCGGGACAGGGGCCTACGAGCAGTACTTC.

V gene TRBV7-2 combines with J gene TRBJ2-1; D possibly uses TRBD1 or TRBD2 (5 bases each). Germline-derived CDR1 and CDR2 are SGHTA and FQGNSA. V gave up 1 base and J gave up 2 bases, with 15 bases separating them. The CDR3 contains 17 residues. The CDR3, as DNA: TGTGCCAGCAGCTTAGGGGGGACCGGATGGGCCTACAATGAGCAGTTCTTC. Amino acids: CASSLGGTGWAYNEQFF.

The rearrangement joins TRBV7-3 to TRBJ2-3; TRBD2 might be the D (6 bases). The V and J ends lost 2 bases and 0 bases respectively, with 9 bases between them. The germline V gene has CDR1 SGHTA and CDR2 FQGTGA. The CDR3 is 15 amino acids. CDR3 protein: CASSLSGLSTDTQYF. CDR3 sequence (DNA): TGTGCCAGCAGCTTATCGGGACTCAGCACAGATACGCAGTATTTT.

The chain's CDR3 is CASSLYLGTDTQYF. The CDR3 DNA reads as TGTGCCAGCAGCTTGTACCTGGGGACAGATACGCAGTATTTT. The V gene is TRBV5-6, the J gene TRBJ2-3; no definite D call. V was shortened by 1 base and J by 3 bases, with 9 bases between the two germline ends. The CDR3 contains 14 residues. CDR1 is SGHDT, CDR2 YYEEEE, per germline.

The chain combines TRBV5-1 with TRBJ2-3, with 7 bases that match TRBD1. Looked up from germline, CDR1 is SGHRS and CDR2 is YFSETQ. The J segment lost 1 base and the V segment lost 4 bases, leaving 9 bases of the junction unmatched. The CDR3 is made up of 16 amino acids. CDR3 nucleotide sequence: TGCGCCAGCAGCGGCGGACAGGCCACTGGCACAGATACGCAGTATTTT. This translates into CASSGGQATGTDTQYF.

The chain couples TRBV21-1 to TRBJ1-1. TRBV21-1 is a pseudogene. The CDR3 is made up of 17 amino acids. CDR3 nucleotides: TGTGCCAGCACTGAAACACTACGATCCCACCCGAACACTGAAGCTTTCTTT. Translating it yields CASTETLRSHPNTEAFF.